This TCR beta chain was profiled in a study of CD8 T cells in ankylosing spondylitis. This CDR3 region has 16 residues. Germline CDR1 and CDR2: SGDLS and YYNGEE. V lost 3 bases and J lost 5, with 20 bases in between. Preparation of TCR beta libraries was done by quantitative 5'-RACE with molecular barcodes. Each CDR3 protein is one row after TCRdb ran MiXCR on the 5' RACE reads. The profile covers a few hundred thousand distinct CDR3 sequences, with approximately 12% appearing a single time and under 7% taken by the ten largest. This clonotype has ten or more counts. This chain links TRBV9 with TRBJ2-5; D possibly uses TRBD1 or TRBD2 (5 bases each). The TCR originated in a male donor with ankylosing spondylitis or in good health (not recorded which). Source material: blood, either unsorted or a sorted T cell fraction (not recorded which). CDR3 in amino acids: CASSALDEGIGETQYF. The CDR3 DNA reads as TGTGCCAGCAGCGCCTTAGATGAGGGGATCGGGGAGACCCAGTACTTC.